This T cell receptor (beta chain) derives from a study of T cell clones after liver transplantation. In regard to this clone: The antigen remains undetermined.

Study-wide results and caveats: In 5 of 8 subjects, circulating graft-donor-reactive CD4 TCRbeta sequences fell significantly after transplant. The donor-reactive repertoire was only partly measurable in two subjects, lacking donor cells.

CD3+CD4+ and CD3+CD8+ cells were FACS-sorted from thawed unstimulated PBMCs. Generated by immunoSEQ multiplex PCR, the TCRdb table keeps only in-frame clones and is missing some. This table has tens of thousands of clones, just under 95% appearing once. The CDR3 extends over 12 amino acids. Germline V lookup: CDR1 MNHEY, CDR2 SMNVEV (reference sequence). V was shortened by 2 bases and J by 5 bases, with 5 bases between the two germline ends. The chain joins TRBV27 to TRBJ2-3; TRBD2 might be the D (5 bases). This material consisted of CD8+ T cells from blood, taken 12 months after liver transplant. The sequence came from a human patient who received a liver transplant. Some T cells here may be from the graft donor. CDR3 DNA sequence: TGTGCCAGCAGTTTAGGAGGAGATACGCAGTATTTT. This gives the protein CASSLGGDTQYF.